These 19 T cell receptor beta chains came from one sample sequenced in a study of low-dose radiotherapy and immunotherapy resistance in tumors. The authors amplified TCRs for about 20 PCR cycles with a constant-region primer and a V-primer adapter. TCRdb fed the reads into MiXCR, producing one record per CDR3 protein. The repertoire consists of tens of thousands of distinct CDR3 sequences, with 10% to 15% occurring once and the leading ten covering roughly 6.2%. The time point is: before trial treatment. Material: PBMCs, obtained before treatment. These TCRs come from a female donor with ovarian cancer.

This clonotype has at least ten counts. J is TRBJ2-1 and V is TRBV5-1; the D is unclear. V dropped 4 bases and J dropped 8 bases, with 10 bases sitting between them. Germline V gene lookup returns CDR1 SGHRS and CDR2 YFSETQ. This CDR3 is 12 amino acids long. CDR3 amino acids: CASSQPTDEQFF. The CDR3 DNA is TGCGCCAGCAGCCAACCCACCGATGAGCAGTTCTTC.

The rearrangement joins TRBV5-1 to TRBJ2-7; 8 bases align to TRBD2. The CDR3 runs to 15 residues. With 4 bases clipped from V and 4 bases from J, the junction kept 10 bases outside the gene matches. Germline CDR1 is SGHRS and CDR2 is YFSETQ. For the CDR3, the DNA is TGCGCCAGCAGCATCGAAAGCGGGAGTGCTTACGAGCAGTACTTC. Protein: CASSIESGSAYEQYF.

This clonotype was seen at least ten times. It is unclear where the CDR3 begins or ends on the DNA, so no DNA is shown, and the CDR3 is as TCRdb lists it. V is TRBV12-3 or TRBV12-4 and J is TRBJ1-1. The CDR3 is made up of 16 amino acids, end residues included. The CDR3 region is CASSSSATNWNTEAFF.

The chain employs TRBV12-3 or TRBV12-4 and TRBJ2-5; D gene ambiguous. The CDR3 spans 12 residues. Trimming stripped 3 bases from V and 2 bases from J, with 4 bases between. CDR3 amino acids: CASSFGQETQYF. The DNA of the CDR3 is TGTGCCAGCAGTTTTGGGCAAGAGACCCAGTACTTC.

This clonotype was counted many times. The chain joins TRBV20-1 to TRBJ2-5; D unclear. Per the germline V gene, CDR1 is DFQATT and CDR2 is SNEGSKA (reference sequence). The germline V and J ends were trimmed by 6 bases and 2 bases, with 7 bases remaining between them. The CDR3 extends over 11 amino acids. CDR3 bases: TGCAGTGCGCCAATGCAAGAGACCCAGTACTTC. This gives the protein CSAPMQETQYF.

Many counts were recorded for this clonotype. The J gene is TRBJ2-1, the V gene TRBV20-1; D gene ambiguous. The CDR3 has 13 residues. V was trimmed by 2 bases and J by 0 bases, leaving 5 bases between them. Germline loops: CDR1 DFQATT, CDR2 SNEGSKA (reference sequence). The CDR3 DNA follows: TGCAGTGCTAGATCAGACTCCTACAATGAGCAGTTCTTC. Its protein is CSARSDSYNEQFF.

The gene calls are TRBV4-3 and TRBJ1-4, with no clear D. Trimming removed 3 bases from V and 8 bases from J, with 16 bases in between. CDR1 is LGHNA and CDR2 is YSLEER in the germline V gene. The CDR3 length is 15 residues. The CDR3 protein is CASSQNSLDEEKLFF. CDR3 DNA sequence: TGCGCCAGCAGCCAGAATAGCCTAGACGAGGAAAAACTGTTTTTT.

The table lists this clonotype with many counts. This chain uses TRBV7-2 with TRBJ2-7; TRBD1 might be the D (6 bases). V lost 7 bases and J 4 bases, leaving 17 bases between the germline ends. The CDR3 covers 14 residues. Germline V gene lookup returns CDR1 SGHTA and CDR2 FQGNSA. CDR3 sequence (DNA): TGTGCCAGCATCCAGGGGTTTTCCGAATACGAGCAGTACTTC. This sequence encodes CASIQGFSEYEQYF. The entire variable domain, with the rest obtained from reference TRBV7-2 and TRBJ2-7, is as follows: GAGVSQSPSNKVTEKGKDVELRCDPISGHTALYWYRQSLGQGLEFLIYFQGNSAPDKSGLPSDRFSAERTGGSVSTLTIQRTQQEDSAVYLCASIQGFSEYEQYFGPGTRLTVT.

The table lists this clonotype with many counts. The chain combines TRBV13 with TRBJ2-7; no reliable D call. The ends were cut back, 5 bases at V and 4 bases at J, with 18 bases in the middle. CDR1 is PRHDT, CDR2 FYEKMQ, per germline (reference sequence). This CDR3 comprises 15 residues. CDR3 sequence (DNA): TGTGCCAGCAGCCCTCCTTGGGTAGGCGCTTACGAGCAGTACTTC. It specifies CASSPPWVGAYEQYF. The full variable domain, its missing parts supplied by reference TRBV13 and TRBJ2-7, is AAGVIQSPRHLIKEKRETATLKCYPIPRHDTVYWYQQGPGQDPQFLISFYEKMQSDKGSIPDRFSAQQFSDYHSELNMSSLELGDSALYFCASSPPWVGAYEQYFGPGTRLTVT.

This clonotype was observed at least ten times. V and J are TRBV10-3 and TRBJ2-2; D uncertain. V was trimmed by 0 bases and J by 1 base, leaving 9 bases between them. Germline V gives CDR1 ENHRY, CDR2 SYGVKD. The CDR3 has 16 amino acids. CDR3 in DNA: TGTGCCATCAGTGAGTCGCGGCCACAGAACACCGGGGAGCTGTTTTTT. As protein: CAISESRPQNTGELFF.

The sample holds many counts of this clonotype. The V and J genes are TRBV20-1 and TRBJ2-2; no reliable D call. The V gene lost 0 bases and the J gene lost 5 bases, with 22 bases spanning the gap. The CDR3 has 18 residues. Looked up from germline, CDR1 is DFQATT and CDR2 is SNEGSKA (reference sequence). CDR3 loop: CSARDLQGPSRQTGELFF. The CDR3 nucleotides are TGCAGTGCTAGAGATCTACAAGGGCCCTCTAGGCAGACCGGGGAGCTGTTTTTT.

In its sample, this clonotype was seen many times. The V call is TRBV2, the J call TRBJ1-3; D unclear. Trimming removed 6 bases at V and 0 bases at J, with 12 bases between. CDR3 length equals 15 residues. From germline, CDR1 is SNHLY and CDR2 FYNNEI. Here the CDR3 reads CASRPGPSSGNTIYF. For the CDR3, the DNA is TGTGCCAGCAGACCCGGACCGAGCTCTGGAAACACCATATATTTT.

This clonotype was seen many times. The chain joins TRBV7-2 to TRBJ2-1; 8 bases match TRBD1. The junction had 8 bases not matched to a gene; V was cut back by 3 bases and J by 4 bases. Germline CDR1 reads SGHTA; CDR2 reads FQGNSA. The CDR3 has 16 amino acids. CDR3: CASSFVQGARYNEQFF. DNA for the CDR3: TGTGCCAGCAGCTTCGTTCAGGGGGCGCGGTACAATGAGCAGTTCTTC.

In this sample, this clonotype turned up many times. J is TRBJ1-2 and V is TRBV7-3; D gene ambiguous. V lost 2 bases, J lost 0 bases, and 16 bases lay in between. CDR3 length equals 17 residues. Looked up from germline, CDR1 is SGHTA and CDR2 is FQGTGA. CDR3 in amino acids: CASSLDGGSLANYGYTF. For the CDR3, the DNA is TGTGCCAGCAGCTTAGATGGAGGGTCCCTAGCTAACTATGGCTACACCTTC.

The sample holds many counts of this clonotype. V and J are TRBV5-1 and TRBJ2-7; the D is unclear. This CDR3 comprises 15 residues. Trimming left V 4 bases short and J 2 bases short, with 16 bases between. Germline loops: CDR1 SGHRS, CDR2 YFSETQ. Written as DNA, the CDR3 is TGCGCCAGCAGCCCTGACGGCGATGGGACCTACGAGCAGTACTTC. It encodes CASSPDGDGTYEQYF. Together with reference TRBV5-1 and TRBJ2-7, the CDR3 gives the full variable domain: KAGVTQTPRYLIKTRGQQVTLSCSPISGHRSVSWYQQTPGQGLQFLFEYFSETQRNKGNFPGRFSGRQFSNSRSEMNVSTLELGDSALYLCASSPDGDGTYEQYFGPGTRLTVT.

This clonotype was observed at least ten times. The chain carries TRBV7-8 and TRBJ2-7; 15 nucleotides match TRBD2. Germline CDR1 SGHVS, CDR2 FQNEAQ. V lost 5 bases and J lost 2; bases outside the gene matches: 4. There are 16 residues in the CDR3. Here the CDR3 reads CASSPRTSGGAYEQYF. In nucleotides, the CDR3 is TGTGCCAGCAGCCCCCGGACTAGCGGGGGGGCCTACGAGCAGTACTTC. The full variable domain, with the rest looked up from reference TRBV7-8 and TRBJ2-7, is GAGVSQSPRYKVAKRGQDVALRCDPISGHVSLFWYQQALGQGPEFLTYFQNEAQLDKSGLPSDRFFAERPEGSVSTLKIQRTQQEDSAVYLCASSPRTSGGAYEQYFGPGTRLTVT.

This clonotype was seen repeatedly, ten times or more. The V call is TRBV20-1, the J call TRBJ2-4, with 14 bases fitting TRBD2. In germline, CDR1 is DFQATT, CDR2 SNEGSKA (reference sequence). The V segment lost 3 bases and the J segment 1 base; nucleotides outside the gene matches: 5. CDR3 length equals 17 residues. CDR3 amino acids: CSASGTSGSLAKNIQYF. In nucleotides, the CDR3 is TGCAGTGCTAGTGGGACTAGCGGGAGTCTGGCCAAAAACATTCAGTACTTC.

This clonotype has ten or more counts. This chain connects TRBV6-2 or TRBV6-3 to TRBJ2-5; 10 bases map to TRBD2. With 5 bases clipped from V and 1 base from J, the junction kept 7 bases outside the gene matches. CDR1 and CDR2 (germline): MNHEY, SVGEGT. The CDR3 is made up of 16 amino acids. The CDR3 nucleotides are TGTGCCAGCAGTCCTCCGGGACTAGCGCGCCAAGAGACCCAGTACTTC. Protein sequence: CASSPPGLARQETQYF.

This clonotype was seen repeatedly, ten times or more. This chain connects TRBV5-5 to TRBJ2-6; D is undetermined. The germline V gene has CDR1 SGHKS and CDR2 YYEKEE (reference sequence). The CDR3 consists of 14 residues. Trimming cost V 2 bases and J 3 bases, with 6 bases left between them. The CDR3 spells CASSFPSGANVLTF. The CDR3 bases are TGTGCCAGCAGCTTCCCTAGTGGGGCCAACGTCCTGACTTTC. The full variable domain, with the rest looked up from reference TRBV5-5 and TRBJ2-6, is DAGVTQSPTHLIKTRGQQVTLRCSPISGHKSVSWYQQVLGQGPQFIFQYYEKEERGRGNFPDRFSARQFPNYSSELNVNALLLGDSALYLCASSFPSGANVLTFGAGSRLTVL.